The 14 T cell receptor beta chains given below trace back to one sample, sequenced in a study of CD8+ T cells in alopecia areata. Specified treatment: oral pan-JAK inhibitor, 5-10 mg twice daily. RNA, once extracted, was reverse transcribed into cDNA for use as the sequencing template. Generated by immunoSEQ multiplex PCR, the TCRdb table keeps only in-frame clones and is missing some. This sample has nearly 95,000 clones, with around 70% found just once. The sequencing here drew on CD8+ T cells sorted from blood, taken at approximately week 42, from a patient treated with tofacitinib. Receptors were obtained from a human donor with alopecia areata.

The chain couples TRBV6-5 to TRBJ2-7; 8 positions match TRBD2. Per germline, CDR1 MNHEY and CDR2 SVGAGI. The CDR3 is 14 residues long. V trimming: 3 bases; J trimming: 3 bases; junction bases outside the gene matches: 4. The CDR3 nucleotides read TGTGCCAGCAGTTATTCCGGGGGGGTCTACGAGCAGTACTTC. This codes for CASSYSGGVYEQYF.

This chain joins TRBV29-1 and TRBJ1-2; tentatively, D is TRBD1 (5 bases). V was cut by 4 bases and J by 3 bases, with 12 bases left in between. CDR3 length equals 13 residues. Germline V lookup: CDR1 SQVTM, CDR2 ANQGSEA. In nucleotides, the CDR3 is TGCAGCGTTGTTCCCCAAGGGGACTATGGCTACACCTTC. This encodes CSVVPQGDYGYTF.

This clone came up a few times. The rearrangement joins TRBV10-3 to TRBJ1-2; TRBD1 aligns across 9 bases. From germline, CDR1 is ENHRY and CDR2 SYGVKD. The CDR3 has 14 residues. J lost 6 bases, V lost 0 bases, and 2 bases had no gene match. Written as DNA, the CDR3 is TGTGCCATCAGTGAGTCGACAGGGGGGAATGGCTACACCTTC. It translates to CAISESTGGNGYTF.

V usage is TRBV6-6 and J usage is TRBJ2-1; TRBD1 agrees at 10 bases. The V segment lost 2 bases and the J segment 8 bases; nucleotides outside the gene matches: 6. Germline V gives CDR1 MNHNY, CDR2 SVGAGI (reference sequence). The CDR3 is 15 residues long. The CDR3 nucleotides read TGTGCCAGCAGTTACGACAGGGGGCGCAGGGATGAGCAGTTCTTC. Translated: CASSYDRGRRDEQFF.

The chain couples TRBV11-2 to TRBJ2-7; possible D gene TRBD2, 6 bases. V was trimmed by 4 bases and J by 3 bases, leaving 10 bases between them. Germline-derived CDR1 and CDR2 are SGHAT and FQNNGV. CDR3 length: 13 residues. The CDR3, as DNA: TGTGCCAGCAGCTCGGGACTCTACTACGAGCAGTACTTC. Translation: CASSSGLYYEQYF.

The chain employs TRBV30 and TRBJ2-1, with 9 nucleotides matching TRBD2. With 7 bases clipped from V and 5 bases from J, the junction kept 6 bases outside the gene matches. The CDR3 contains 13 residues. From germline, CDR1 is GTSNPN and CDR2 SVGIG (reference sequence). The CDR3 reads CAFDLAGDNEQFF. Written as DNA, the CDR3 is TGTGCCTTCGACTTAGCGGGAGACAATGAGCAGTTCTTC.

The CDR3 reads CASSQKGFLGDPYQETQYF. For the CDR3, the DNA is TGCGCCAGCAGCCAAAAGGGTTTTCTAGGGGACCCGTACCAAGAGACCCAGTACTTC. The chain joins TRBV4-3 to TRBJ2-5; tentatively, D is TRBD1 or TRBD2 (5 bases each). The ends were cut back, 2 bases at V and 0 bases at J, with 22 bases in the middle. Germline V lookup: CDR1 LGHNA, CDR2 YSLEER. CDR3 length: 19 amino acids.

The rearrangement uses TRBV9 and TRBJ1-1; the D is unclear. Trimming stripped 0 bases from V and 7 bases from J, with 10 bases between. CDR1 SGDLS and CDR2 YYNGEE come from the germline V gene. This CDR3 has 13 amino acids. CDR3 in DNA: TGTGCCAGCAGCGTAGGTCCCGGAGATGAAGCTTTCTTT. Protein: CASSVGPGDEAFF. Full variable domain (missing parts from reference TRBV9 and TRBJ1-1): DSGVTQTPKHLITATGQRVTLRCSPRSGDLSVYWYQQSLDQGLQFLIQYYNGEERAKGNILERFSAQQFPDLHSELNLSSLELGDSALYFCASSVGPGDEAFFGQGTRLTVV.

The rearrangement uses TRBV29-1 and TRBJ2-1, with 9 bases lining up with TRBD2. The length of the CDR3 is 14 residues. The germline V gene has CDR1 SQVTM and CDR2 ANQGSEA. After removal of 7 bases from V and 4 bases from J, the junction contained 8 bases not matched to a gene. CDR3 nucleotides: TGCAGCGCCGTGACTAGCGGTATTTACAATGAGCAGTTCTTC. Translated, it gives CSAVTSGIYNEQFF.

J is TRBJ2-1 and V is TRBV7-9; D is unresolved. V gave up 3 bases and J gave up 2 bases, with 11 bases separating them. From germline, CDR1 is SEHNR and CDR2 FQNEAQ (reference sequence). This CDR3 comprises 15 residues. In DNA, the CDR3 is TGTGCCAGCAGCTTTAGAACAGTGACCTACAATGAGCAGTTCTTC. Its translation: CASSFRTVTYNEQFF.

This clone was recorded once. V usage is TRBV5-4 and J usage is TRBJ2-7; 7 nucleotides line up with TRBD1. The length of the CDR3 is 12 residues. J was trimmed by 6 bases and V by 3 bases; bases with no gene match: 3. Germline V CDR1 and CDR2: SGHNT, YYREEE (reference sequence). The DNA of the CDR3 is TGTGCCAGCAGCTCAGGACAGGCCGAGCAGTACTTC. Its protein product is CASSSGQAEQYF.

A few counts support this clone. This sequence joins TRBV12-5 and TRBJ2-1; 11 bases fit TRBD2. After removal of 6 bases from V and 0 bases from J, the junction contained 13 bases not matched to a gene. This CDR3 region has 19 residues. Germline lookup yields CDR1 LGHNT and CDR2 FRNRAP. This CDR3 reads CASGHPLGTSGSSYNEQFF. Written as DNA, the CDR3 is TGTGCTAGTGGCCATCCGCTTGGGACTAGCGGAAGCTCCTACAATGAGCAGTTCTTC.

This clone appeared a few times. The chain has TRBV25-1 and TRBJ2-5, with D possibly TRBD1 on 5 matching bases. CDR1 and CDR2 (germline): MGHDK, SYGVNS. The germline V and J ends were trimmed by 8 bases and 4 bases, with 8 bases remaining between them. CDR3 length: 11 residues. CDR3 nucleotides: TGTGCCAGCGCGCAGGGAGAGACCCAGTACTTC. Translating gives CASAQGETQYF.

The J gene is TRBJ2-5, the V gene TRBV2; weak D call: TRBD2 (7 bases). The CDR3 contains 15 residues. Germline CDR1 SNHLY, CDR2 FYNNEI. Trimming removed 6 bases from V and 1 base from J, with 15 bases in between. CDR3 DNA sequence: TGTGCCAGCAGCTTTCGAGGGGGGGCCCAAGAGACCCAGTACTTC. This encodes CASSFRGGAQETQYF.